The present TCR beta chain was sequenced within a study of technical replicates of blood from a handful of donors. Measured with immunoSEQ multiplex PCR; TCRdb has only the in-frame clones, and not every one. The table lists about 100,000 clones, around 96% of them singletons, with 0.24% in the top ten. Sequencing input: T cells isolated from PBMCs. The sequence was collected from a human donor in good health.

CDR3 amino acids: CASLDRAGTEAFF. The CDR3 coding sequence is TGTGCCAGCCTAGACAGGGCGGGGACTGAAGCTTTCTTT. The genes are TRBV10-3 and TRBJ1-1, with 7 bases aligning to TRBD1. The CDR3 has 13 residues. With 10 bases clipped from V and 5 bases from J, the junction kept 10 bases outside the gene matches. Germline V lookup: CDR1 ENHRY, CDR2 SYGVKD.